Below, one T cell receptor beta chain is given with its context. These data come from a study of blood T cell repertoires in COVID-19. Using immunoSEQ multiplex PCR, the repertoire was profiled, and TCRdb retains in-frame clones only, with some absent. There are some 220,000 clones in the sample; 75% to 85% occur only once, and roughly 1.3% lies in the top ten. Germline CDR1 reads SQVTM; CDR2 reads ANQGSEA. The V and J ends lost 2 bases and 0 bases respectively, with 14 bases between them. The CDR3 has 15 amino acids. Sequencing was performed on peripheral blood. The J gene is TRBJ2-7, the V gene TRBV29-1; TRBD1 might be the D (7 bases). The clonotype comes from a woman aged 30 to 39 with COVID-19, enrolled during active disease. The CDR3 spells CSVEFGGQSSYEQYF. Here the CDR3 DNA reads TGCAGCGTTGAATTCGGGGGACAGAGCTCCTACGAGCAGTACTTC.